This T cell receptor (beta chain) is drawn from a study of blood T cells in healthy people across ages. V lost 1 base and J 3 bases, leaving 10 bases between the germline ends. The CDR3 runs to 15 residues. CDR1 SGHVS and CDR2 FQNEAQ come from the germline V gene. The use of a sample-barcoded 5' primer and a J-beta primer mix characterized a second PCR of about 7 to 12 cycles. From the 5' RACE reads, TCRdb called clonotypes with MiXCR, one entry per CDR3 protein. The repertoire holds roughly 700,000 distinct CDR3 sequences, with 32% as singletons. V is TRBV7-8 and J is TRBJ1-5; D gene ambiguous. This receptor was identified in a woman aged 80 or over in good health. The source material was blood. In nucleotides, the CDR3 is TGTGCCAGCAGCTTAGATTCCGGGGACAATCAGCCCCAGCATTTT. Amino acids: CASSLDSGDNQPQHF.